The source of this TCR beta chain is a study of cytomegalovirus exposure and HLA in healthy donors (dated by TCRdb to 2015 to 2018). About the full investigation: An earlier analysis of roughly 500 of the donors reported 276 Gb of sequence data and 100 million to 120 million unique TCR beta sequences obtained from around 170 million T cells. An early release that covered 500 to 800 HLA-typed donors contained around 330 gigabases of sequencing data and tens of millions of unique TCR sequences. Of the roughly 400 genotyped donors, more than 75% were placed in the genetic ancestry cluster associated with self-reported Caucasian donors. The study aimed to test whether signatures of past pathogen exposure could be identified by cataloging public T cell receptors. The study used immunosequencing to profile the T cell repertoires of hundreds of subjects and linked those repertoires to cytomegalovirus serostatus. Besides the first cohort of roughly 640 subjects, a separate validation cohort made up of roughly 130 different subjects was used. To predict cytomegalovirus infection status, the study brought together high-throughput TCR immunosequencing, statistical association of individual TCRs with disease status, and machine learning. In a later analysis, previously published TCR beta repertoires from fewer than 750 donors were re-analyzed and high-resolution HLA genotyping was added so that TCR occurrence patterns could be studied. Rather than using new phenotypic data, the later analysis identified candidate immune exposures from TCR beta sequences and from how often those sequences occurred across donors. In an earlier analysis of roughly 600 of the donors, high-throughput TCR beta sequencing was used to judge whether each TCR beta V gene segment behaved as functional or pseudogenic. Alongside the repertoire data, information on donor age, sex, ethnicity and CMV serostatus was compiled. Genome-wide SNP genotypes for about 65% of the 666 donors were used in a later genetic analysis, which treated that subset as a discovery cohort. All discovery cohort repertoires had been generated using a single sequencing platform. Class I and class II HLA loci were covered by the typing at four-digit resolution. The number of donors typed differed by locus, with 629-630 for A, B, C, DRB1 and DQB1, around 560 for DQA1, 606 for DPA1, and around 450 for DPB1. Four to six DR-DQ haplotypes were handled as single units for association and clustering, since linkage in the cohort was strong. Among roughly 370 genotyped donors of the cohort, an average of 235,054 unique TCR beta nucleotide sequences were sequenced per donor, roughly 20% of them non-productive. The investigation overall reported the following: Because some donors lacked HLA typing at each locus, the association tests relied only on the typed subset. A further reported finding was that TCR beta sequences accurately predicted the HLA-A and HLA-B alleles for most subjects in the first cohort. In a later analysis, HLA-associated TCR beta chains were found to be more clonally expanded and to have lower generation probabilities than equally common non-associated chains. The authors suggested that the approach could potentially be extended to other disease states and immunological phenotypes. The only immune exposure information available for the cohort was CMV serostatus. In a later genetic analysis, fewer N-insertions in productive TCRs were reported among donors in an Asian-associated ancestry cluster than the roughly 670-donor mean. The study listed 164 TCR beta chains as associated with cytomegalovirus. A cluster of highly shared sequence variants was judged likely to be a technical artifact of the sequencing pipeline. In an earlier analysis of 587 of the donors, most TCR beta V segments were observed in productive rearrangements about 87% or about 30% of the time, broadly matching IMGT annotations. Most TCR sequences were observed very rarely across donors, whereas some public TCRs were present in many individuals. The presence/absence analyses assumed that sequencing depth was roughly uniform across donors, and that assumption may not be true. Cytomegalovirus status was reported to be diagnosed by the classifier with high specificity and sensitivity in both the original and validation cohorts. In a later analysis, 16,951 TCR beta sequences were associated with specific HLA alleles at a false discovery rate of 0.05. Some IMGT-functional V segments, including TRBV6-2 and TRBV6-3, could not be told apart with the 87-base-pair reads, so those segments were excluded. When HLA alleles, especially DR and DQ, strongly co-occurred, TCR associations were difficult to assign to individual alleles. Several of the top co-occurrence clusters appeared to be linked to parvovirus B19, influenza, CMV and Epstein-Barr virus, according to a later analysis. Because counts were too low, roughly 18 rarely observed V segments, including chromosome 9 orphons, were left out of the earlier analysis of some 640 of the donors. A few of the identified cytomegalovirus-associated TCR beta chains were confirmed in vitro to be specific for cytomegalovirus antigens. A later analysis found that TCR association rates varied across HLA loci, with DRB1 alleles showing the most associated TCRs and HLA-C alleles the fewest. In a later genetic analysis, a missense DCLRE1C variant was associated with V-gene and J-gene trimming of TCR beta chains, and the association was replicated in an independent cohort. Correlated functional status among segregating V segments might be attributable to linkage disequilibrium, but an unknown experimental factor could not be ruled out. The cohort was sequenced for TCR beta chains only, and without alpha or paired-chain data the features that could be detected were limited. A later analysis found that most CMV-associated TCR beta chains appeared HLA-restricted, with HLA associations seemingly driven largely by CMV exposure.

The CDR3 has 14 amino acids, counting the end cysteine and phenylalanine. This entry keeps only the CDR3 DNA: 42 bases, framed from base 1. V gives up 2 bases and J gives up 4 bases, and the segment between their germline ends measures 10 bases. The CDR1 and CDR2 encoded by the germline V gene are MNHNS and SASEGT. In regard to this clone: Its antigen specificity is not known. There are no base qualities to consult, and no much larger clone falls within one base.

The protocol used for the library was the immunoSEQ multiplex PCR assay. A mixture of 60 forward primers for TCR Vbeta segments and 13 reverse primers for TCR Jbeta segments was used in the multiplex PCR. Amplification of the CDR3 region of rearranged TCR beta genes was performed with a multiplex PCR assay on genomic DNA. Amplified TCR beta libraries were sequenced as 87-base-pair reads on the Illumina HiSeq System. On the study's bioinformatics: Across the 700 or so repertoires, a later analysis counted tens of millions of unique TCR beta chains, around 11 million of which were shared by at least two donors. Raw reads were error-corrected and collapsed into unique sequences with a nearest-neighbor algorithm that merged closely related sequences to remove PCR and sequencing errors. CDR3 sequences were aligned to IMGT reference sequences to assign V, D and J gene segments. Each retained sequence needed at least a six-nucleotide match to both a V gene segment and a J gene segment. A rearrangement counted as productive if the CDR3 had no stop codons and remained in frame with V and J, and every other rearrangement counted as non-productive. Following IMGT convention, CDR3 was defined as the stretch from the second conserved V-encoded cysteine to the conserved J-encoded phenylalanine. In an earlier analysis of around 640 of the donors, sequences lacking an unambiguous match to a single V gene segment were excluded. An earlier analysis of fewer than 750 of the donors classified V segments as functional when productive rearrangements were above 56.7% and as segregating when the standard deviation between donors was above 5%. To diagnose cytomegalovirus status from the catalog of TCR beta chain sequences, a statistical classification framework was built. In a later analysis, V and J genes were assigned by comparing TCR nucleotide sequences against IMGT/GENE-DB human TR gene sequences. The TCRdist pipeline was used in a later analysis to assign CDR3 sequences and most-parsimonious VDJ recombination scenarios. A later analysis defined each TCR beta chain by its CDR3 amino acid sequence plus V-gene family, and excluded reads lacking a unique V-gene family. A later analysis removed 600 or so highly shared, low-generation-probability nucleotide sequences to deal with suspected cross-contamination and a sequencing artifact. In a later analysis, a clonal expansion index was calculated for each public chain from normalized within-repertoire ranks of inferred template counts. In a later analysis, generation probabilities were computed using a VDJ recombination model fitted to out-of-frame rearrangements, and the results were checked against IGoR. In a later analysis, hypergeometric tests were used to score TCR-TCR, TCR-HLA and TCR-CMV co-occurrence, with a repertoire-size bias correction applied to TCR pairs. To estimate false discovery rates, a later analysis permuted the HLA or CMV assignments 20 times. In a later analysis, co-occurring TCRs were grouped using DBSCAN, and TCRdist sequence similarity was added for clustering within HLA-allele-positive subsets. Co-occurrence clustering excluded repertoires with fewer than 30,000 or more than 120,000 public chains, plus five with anomalous nucleotide sharing. TCRdb provides this immuneACCESS table in a form limited to in-frame rearrangements. Some clones are lacking; in checked studies, under half of them reflect an unresolved V gene, and why the rest are absent is not known. D and trimming were read from the DNA, whereas the V and J calls and clone size are those reported in that table. Here the sample has 250,000 to 350,000 clones; roughly 80% occur a single time. The ten biggest clones cover approximately 0.3% of the sample.

In total, 600 or so healthy bone marrow donors made up the cohort. At the time of sampling, all cohort members were nominally healthy, though unrecorded immune exposures were likely present. The donor was CMV seronegative and belonged to the group of 352 seronegative cohort members. A peripheral blood sample was collected from each donor, and TCR beta sequencing was performed on peripheral blood mononuclear cells. The Qiagen DNeasy Blood Extraction Kit was used to extract genomic DNA from the blood cell samples. Material for sequencing was PBMCs. The receptor's source is a girl under 10 years old in good health and CMV-seronegative. This chain joins TRBV6-1 to TRBJ2-3; tentative D gene TRBD2, with 5 bases matching. In nucleotides, the sequence is TGTGCCAGCAGTGAACTGGACTTCTCAGATACGCAGTATTTT. Its translation reads: CASSELDFSDTQYF.